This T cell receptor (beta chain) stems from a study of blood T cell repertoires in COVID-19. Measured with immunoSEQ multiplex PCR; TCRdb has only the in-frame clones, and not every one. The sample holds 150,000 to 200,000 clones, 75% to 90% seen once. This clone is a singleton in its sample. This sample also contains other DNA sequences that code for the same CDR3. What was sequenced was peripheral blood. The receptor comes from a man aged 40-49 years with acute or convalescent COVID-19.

The CDR3 nucleotides read TGTGCCAGCTCCCCTCCCGGGACAGCATACGAGCAGTACTTC. The encoded protein is CASSPPGTAYEQYF. The chain is built from TRBV18 and TRBJ2-7; 7 bases fit TRBD1. The ends lost 6 bases at V and 4 bases at J; junction bases unmatched: 9. The CDR3 is 14 residues long. Germline loops: CDR1 KGHSH, CDR2 LQKENI.